Shown below are 28 T cell receptor beta chains from a single sample sequenced in a study of tissue T cells after allogeneic stem cell transplantation. The time point here: mouse harvest day 14 after allogeneic transplant. Tail vein injection delivered 10^7 T-cell-depleted bone marrow cells and 10^6 splenic CD5+ T cells. TCRdb keeps only in-frame clones here, not all; method: immunoSEQ multiplex PCR. The sample lists 5,500 to 8,500 clones, around 37% occurring once. The sample consisted of skin. Source of these receptors: a female BALB/c mouse given C57BL/6 T cells with graft-versus-host disease after an allogeneic hematopoietic cell transplant.

This clone was counted between two and nine times. These gene names are mouse names. Sequencing ends 1 residue short of the CDR3 end; the germline J gene provides the rest. Other DNA sequences of this sample code for an identical CDR3. The chain uses TRBV26 and TRBJ1-1; D gene ambiguous. CDR3 length equals 12 residues. CDR1 is KGHPV and CDR2 is FQNQEV in the germline V gene (reference sequence). Trimming left V 6 bases short and J 0 bases short, with 5 bases between. The CDR3 sequence is CASSPQNTEVFF. The sequenced part of the CDR3 DNA is TGTGCCAGCAGCCCCCAGAACACAGAAGTCTTC.

Comment on this clone: Genes and germline come from the mouse. The read terminates 1 residue before the CDR3 end, so the remaining end is supplied by the germline J gene. The V and J genes are TRBV26 and TRBJ1-1; D unclear. Germline loops: CDR1 KGHPV, CDR2 FQNQEV (reference sequence). Trimming took off 4 bases at V and 1 base at J, with 4 bases between the two ends. This CDR3 region has 12 residues. The sequenced part of the CDR3 DNA is TGTGCCAGCAGTCGGGTAAACACAGAAGTCTTC. It translates to CASSRVNTEVF. In full, the CDR3 reads CASSRVNTEVFF.

For this clone: Any gene name here is a mouse gene name. With the read ending 1 residue before the CDR3 end, the germline J gene is used to fill in that end. The chain employs TRBV26 and TRBJ2-2; 10 bases are a match to TRBD1. This CDR3 has 15 amino acids. The trim removed 2 bases at V and 4 bases at J, leaving 1 base unmatched. Germline CDR1 reads KGHPV; CDR2 reads FQNQEV (reference sequence). The CDR3 region is CASSLDRGLTGQLYF. The DNA read from the CDR3 is TGTGCCAGCAGTCTGGACAGGGGGCTCACCGGGCAGCTCTAC.

As for this clone: Gene and germline names: mouse. The CDR3 goes on 1 residue after the read ends, and that part is filled in from the germline J gene. J is TRBJ1-5 and V is TRBV23. This CDR3 is 12 amino acids long. Germline CDR1 is KGHTA and CDR2 is FQNQQP. CDR3 DNA (partial): TGCTCCAGCAGTCAAAACAACCAGGCTCCGCTT. Protein sequence: CSSSQNNQAPL. The CDR3 reads in full as CSSSQNNQAPLF.

By proportion, this clone is medium-sized. These gene names are mouse names. Sequencing ends 1 residue short of the CDR3 end; the germline J gene provides the rest. This chain connects TRBV26 to TRBJ2-1, with D unclear. V was cut by 3 bases and J by 0 bases, with 3 bases left in between. Germline assignment: CDR1 KGHPV and CDR2 FQNQEV (reference sequence). This CDR3 is 13 amino acids long. The CDR3 spells CASSLYNYAEQFF. CDR3 DNA (partial): TGTGCCAGCAGTCTCTATAACTATGCTGAGCAGTTC.

This clone turned up a few times. All gene names here are mouse names. The read comes to an end 1 residue before the CDR3 does, leaving the germline J gene to fill in the end. The gene calls are TRBV26 and TRBJ2-4, with a tentative D call TRBD2 (7 bases). This CDR3 comprises 14 residues. Germline lookup yields CDR1 KGHPV and CDR2 FQNQEV (reference sequence). V was cut by 2 bases and J by 1 base, with 7 bases left in between. The DNA read from the CDR3 is TGTGCCAGCAGTCTGGGGGGGCGTCAAAACACCTTGTAC. Its protein is CASSLGGRQNTLY. Given in full, the CDR3 is CASSLGGRQNTLYF.

This clone was detected only a few times. Gene names are mouse gene names. The read falls 1 residue short of the CDR3 end, and the missing part is taken from the germline J gene. The genes are TRBV26 and TRBJ1-6; 9 bases align to TRBD1. TRBJ1-6 is an ORF; its function is uncertain. V shed 6 bases and J 5 bases; nucleotides not matched to a gene: 5. This CDR3 spans 15 amino acids. Germline-derived CDR1 and CDR2 are KGHPV and FQNQEV (reference sequence). The CDR3 bases that were read are TGTGCCAGCAGGCCGGGACAGGGAAATAATTCGCCCCTCTAC. Its protein is CASRPGQGNNSPLY. The CDR3 in full is CASRPGQGNNSPLYF.

The sample holds a few counts of this clone. Genes and germline are mouse. The read halts 1 residue ahead of the CDR3 end, with the missing end drawn from the germline J gene. The chain links TRBV4 to TRBJ2-7; tentatively, D is TRBD2 (6 bases). This CDR3 is built from 14 residues. CDR1 is LGHDT, CDR2 YNNKQL, per germline (reference sequence). The V gene lost 3 bases and the J gene lost 0 bases, with 9 bases spanning the gap. CDR3 amino acids: CASSYGGSSYEQYF. The CDR3 DNA, read in part, is TGTGCCAGCAGCTACGGGGGGAGCTCCTATGAACAGTAC.

Relative to its sample, this clone is medium-sized. All gene names here are mouse names. The sequence runs out 1 residue before the end of the CDR3; the remainder is reconstructed from the germline J gene. V gene TRBV26 combines with J gene TRBJ1-3; D is uncertain. The germline gives CDR1 KGHPV, CDR2 FQNQEV (reference sequence). This CDR3 has 14 amino acids. V gave up 2 bases and J gave up 0 bases, with 5 bases separating them. CDR3 bases read: TGTGCCAGCAGTCTGACGAATTCTGGAAATACGCTCTAT. It translates to CASSLTNSGNTLY. The entire CDR3 protein reads CASSLTNSGNTLYF.

In regard to this clone: The germline and genes are mouse ones. The CDR3 is cut off 1 residue early in the read; its end comes from the germline J gene. The rearrangement joins TRBV26 to TRBJ1-3, with D unclear. Trimming stripped 5 bases from V and 0 bases from J, with 8 bases between. The germline V gene encodes CDR1 KGHPV and CDR2 FQNQEV (reference sequence). The CDR3 sequence is 14 residues long. The part of the CDR3 DNA that was read is TGTGCCAGCAGTTCGACAACTTCTGGAAATACGCTCTAT. It specifies CASSSTTSGNTLY. The CDR3 in full is CASSSTTSGNTLYF. The full variable domain, completed using reference TRBV26 and TRBJ1-3, is NSKVIQTPRYLVKGQGQKAKMRCIPEKGHPVVFWYQQNKNNEFKFLINFQNQEVLQQIDMTEKRFSAECPSNSPCSLEIQSSEAGDSALYLCASSSTTSGNTLYFGEGSRLIVV.

By share of the sample, this clone is medium-sized. Gene names denote mouse genes. The missing CDR3 end, 1 residue past where the read stops, is filled in from the germline J gene. The gene calls are TRBV26 and TRBJ2-7; TRBD2 matches 9 bases. J gave up 6 bases and V 4 bases, and 4 bases lay outside the gene matches. The CDR3 contains 13 residues. Germline assignment: CDR1 KGHPV and CDR2 FQNQEV (reference sequence). The CDR3 is CASSRLGGFEQYF. The CDR3 DNA, read in part, is TGTGCCAGCAGTCGGCTGGGGGGGTTTGAACAGTAC.

Details on this clone: Gene names follow the mouse nomenclature. The CDR3 end falls 1 residue outside the read, so it is completed with the germline J gene. The chain links TRBV26 to TRBJ2-2; the D is unclear. From germline, CDR1 is KGHPV and CDR2 FQNQEV (reference sequence). V lost 4 bases to trimming and J lost 0 bases, with 6 bases between them. CDR3 size: 14 residues. Incomplete CDR3 DNA: TGTGCCAGCAGTCATACAACAAACACCGGGCAGCTCTAC. Its translation is CASSHTTNTGQLY. The entire CDR3 sequence reads CASSHTTNTGQLYF.

This clone was recorded only once. Gene names are the mouse ones. From the germline J gene comes the end of the CDR3, since the read stops 1 residue before it. Other DNA sequences of this sample code for an identical CDR3. The chain joins TRBV23 to TRBJ2-3; the D call TRBD2 from the table was never checked on the DNA. This CDR3 comprises 14 residues. The germline CDR1 and CDR2 sequences are KGHTA and FQNQQP. CDR3: CSSSALNSAETLYF. CDR3 bases read: TGTTCCAGCAGTGCCCTGAATAGTGCAGAAACGCTGTAT.

This clone has a handful of counts. Any gene name here is a mouse gene name. This chain's CDR3 is CASSLQGAETLYF. CDR3 DNA, as far as it was read: TGTGCCAGCAGCCTACAGGGTGCAGAAACGCTGTAT. The chain couples TRBV3 to TRBJ2-3; possibly TRBD1 for D (5 bases). From the germline J gene comes the end of the CDR3, since the read stops 1 residue before it. CDR3 size: 13 residues. Trimming took 5 bases from V and 1 from J, leaving 7 bases between them. Germline V lookup: CDR1 SNHLY, CDR2 FYNGKV (reference sequence).

In regard to this clone: Mouse germline and gene names are used. Read coverage stops 1 residue before the CDR3 terminus; the germline J gene supplies the remainder. V gene TRBV26 combines with J gene TRBJ2-2; D gene ambiguous. This CDR3 comprises 14 residues. Trimming left V 2 bases short and J 3 bases short, with 7 bases between. CDR1 is KGHPV, CDR2 FQNQEV, per germline (reference sequence). CDR3 bases read: TGTGCCAGCAGTCTGGAGGGCGACACCGGGCAGCTCTAC. It encodes CASSLEGDTGQLY. The whole CDR3 sequence reads CASSLEGDTGQLYF.

About this clone: Here the gene names and germline are mouse. The read ends 1 residue before the CDR3 terminus; that terminus is restored from the germline J gene. This chain links TRBV15 with TRBJ2-7; 7 nucleotides align to TRBD2. The V gene's germline CDR1 is SGHND and CDR2 FRSKSL. V shed 1 base and J 1 base; nucleotides not matched to a gene: 1. This CDR3 has 14 residues. Partial CDR3 DNA: TGTGCCAGCAGTTTAGATGGGGGGTCCTATGAACAGTAC. This encodes CASSLDGGSYEQY. The full CDR3 protein is CASSLDGGSYEQYF.

As for this clone: Mouse gene names and germline throughout. This chain's CDR3 is CAWSLDWVEQYF. The sequenced CDR3 bases are TGTGCCTGGAGTCTAGACTGGGTTGAACAGTAC. The chain couples TRBV31 to TRBJ2-7, with TRBD2 matching 7 bases. The read terminates 1 residue ahead of where the CDR3 ends, so the germline J gene completes it. V was clipped by 0 bases and J by 6 bases; unmatched bases: 2. Germline values: CDR1 GKSSPN, CDR2 SITVG. The CDR3 sequence is 12 residues long. Full variable domain (remainder filled in from reference TRBV31 and TRBJ2-7): AQTIHQWPVAEIKAVGSPLSLGCTIKGKSSPNLYWYWQATGGTLQQLFYSITVGQVESVVQLNLSASRPKDDQFILSTEKLLLSHSGFYLCAWSLDWVEQYFGPGTRLTVL.

This clone rates as medium-sized. Here the gene names and germline are mouse. The CDR3 extends 1 residue past the end of the read, so its final part is completed from the germline J gene. The V and J genes are TRBV12-2 and TRBJ2-1; TRBD2 matches at 9 bases. The CDR3 covers 13 residues. The ends lost 6 bases at V and 2 bases at J; junction bases unmatched: 1. CDR1 and CDR2 (germline): SGHLS, HYDKME. The CDR3 DNA, read in part, is TGTGCCAGCGGGGACTGGGACTATGCTGAGCAGTTC. It encodes CASGDWDYAEQF. In full, the CDR3 reads CASGDWDYAEQFF.

This clone is medium-sized by share. Any gene name here is a mouse gene name. The CDR3 end falls 1 residue outside the read, so it is completed with the germline J gene. The chain employs TRBV13-3 and TRBJ1-4; D gene uncertain. V gave up 2 bases and J gave up 1 base, with 6 bases separating them. CDR3 length equals 14 residues. Germline assignment: CDR1 NNHDY and CDR2 SYVADS. The CDR3 bases that were read are TGTGCCAGCAGTGAACAACGTTCCAACGAAAGATTATTT. This codes for CASSEQRSNERLF. The entire CDR3 reads CASSEQRSNERLFF.

This clone has just a few counts. The germline and genes are mouse ones. The CDR3 end is not reached by the read, which stops 1 residue before it; the germline J gene fills it in. This chain uses TRBV4 with TRBJ2-7; D not resolved. Deletions cut 4 bases from V and 0 bases from J, with 4 bases between. Germline CDR1 reads LGHDT; CDR2 reads YNNKQL (reference sequence). This CDR3 is 12 amino acids long. The sequenced CDR3 bases are TGTGCCAGCAGCTCCCCCTCCTATGAACAGTAC. Amino acids: CASSSPSYEQY. The complete CDR3 protein is CASSSPSYEQYF.

This clone was counted between two and nine times. All gene names here are mouse names. The read halts 1 residue ahead of the CDR3 end, with the missing end drawn from the germline J gene. The V and J genes are TRBV23 and TRBJ2-7. Germline V CDR1 and CDR2: KGHTA, FQNQQP. The CDR3 has 11 residues. The CDR3 loop is CSSSQDYEQYF. The sequenced part of the CDR3 DNA is TGCTCCAGCAGTCAAGACTATGAACAGTAC.

This clone turned up a few times. Any gene name here is a mouse gene name. Read data end 1 residue before the CDR3 end; the end is taken from the germline J gene. The V and J genes are TRBV2 and TRBJ1-4, with no clear D. Germline CDR1 reads LGHNA; CDR2 reads YSYQKL. Trimming removed 1 base at V and 2 bases at J, with 5 bases between. The CDR3 covers 14 residues. Partial CDR3 DNA: TGTGCCAGCAGCCAAGTCACCTCCAACGAAAGATTATTT. Its translation is CASSQVTSNERLF. The full-length CDR3 reads as CASSQVTSNERLFF.

Concerning this clone: The germline and genes are mouse ones. The CDR3 goes on 1 residue after the read ends, and that part is filled in from the germline J gene. The J gene is TRBJ1-1, the V gene TRBV26; the match to TRBD1 covers 7 bases. Per the germline V gene, CDR1 is KGHPV and CDR2 is FQNQEV (reference sequence). V shed 0 bases, J shed 6 bases, and the junction held 4 bases outside the gene matches. CDR3 length: 14 residues. CDR3 region: CASSLSGGRAEVFF. The covered CDR3 bases are TGTGCCAGCAGTCTGTCAGGGGGCAGGGCAGAAGTCTTC.

Note on this clone: Mouse names are used for the genes. The sequence runs out 1 residue before the end of the CDR3; the remainder is reconstructed from the germline J gene. This chain uses TRBV13-3 with TRBJ2-1; D gene uncertain. From germline, CDR1 is NNHDY and CDR2 SYVADS. This CDR3 has 12 amino acids. Trimming took off 3 bases at V and 5 bases at J, with 6 bases between the two ends. The CDR3 bases that were read are TGTGCCAGCAGTGCCCTCCATGCTGAGCAGTTC. This translates into CASSALHAEQF. The CDR3 as a whole reads CASSALHAEQFF.

A note on this clone: The genes and germline here are from mouse. Coverage ceases 1 residue before the CDR3 finishes, and the germline J gene fills in the end. The chain is built from TRBV23 and TRBJ1-4; the DNA was not compared with TRBD1, the D call given in the table. The CDR3 totals 16 residues. CDR1 is KGHTA and CDR2 is FQNQQP in the germline V gene. The CDR3 sequence: CSSSHPQGISNERLFF. Incomplete CDR3 DNA: TGCTCCAGCAGTCACCCCCAGGGAATTTCCAACGAAAGATTATTT.

This clone showed up just a few times. Genes and germline come from the mouse. The read terminates 1 residue before the CDR3 end, so the remaining end is supplied by the germline J gene. This specimen includes other DNA sequences encoding the same CDR3. This chain uses TRBV26 with TRBJ2-3; 8 bases are shared with TRBD1. V shed 6 bases, J shed 1 base, and the junction held 3 bases outside the gene matches. Germline loops: CDR1 KGHPV, CDR2 FQNQEV (reference sequence). The CDR3 is made up of 14 amino acids. CDR3: CASSQQGGAETLYF. CDR3 DNA (partial): TGTGCCAGCAGCCAACAGGGGGGTGCAGAAACGCTGTAT.

Comments on this clone: Gene names and germline match the mouse. The read terminates 1 residue before the CDR3 end, so the remaining end is supplied by the germline J gene. V is TRBV24 and J is TRBJ2-7, with TRBD1 identical over 10 bases. The V segment lost 6 bases and the J segment 3 bases; nucleotides outside the gene matches: 2. The CDR3 is 13 amino acids. The germline V gene encodes CDR1 KGHTA and CDR2 FRNEEI. CDR3 sequence reads: CASRRTGGYEQYF. Partial CDR3 DNA: TGTGCCAGCAGGCGGACAGGGGGCTATGAACAGTAC.

Turning to this clone: All gene names here are mouse names. CDR3 bases read: TGTGCCAGCAGTCTGTCGACGGACAGGAGTCAAAACACCTTGTAC. Its translation: CASSLSTDRSQNTLY. The entire CDR3 protein reads CASSLSTDRSQNTLYF. V gene TRBV26 combines with J gene TRBJ2-4; 7 bases map to TRBD1. The read ends 1 residue before the CDR3 terminus; that terminus is restored from the germline J gene. V lost 0 bases and J lost 0; bases outside the gene matches: 3. Per germline, CDR1 KGHPV and CDR2 FQNQEV (reference sequence). The CDR3 loop spans 16 amino acids. The variable domain in full, with the rest retrieved from reference TRBV26 and TRBJ2-4, is NSKVIQTPRYLVKGQGQKAKMRCIPEKGHPVVFWYQQNKNNEFKFLINFQNQEVLQQIDMTEKRFSAECPSNSPCSLEIQSSEAGDSALYLCASSLSTDRSQNTLYFGAGTRLSVL.